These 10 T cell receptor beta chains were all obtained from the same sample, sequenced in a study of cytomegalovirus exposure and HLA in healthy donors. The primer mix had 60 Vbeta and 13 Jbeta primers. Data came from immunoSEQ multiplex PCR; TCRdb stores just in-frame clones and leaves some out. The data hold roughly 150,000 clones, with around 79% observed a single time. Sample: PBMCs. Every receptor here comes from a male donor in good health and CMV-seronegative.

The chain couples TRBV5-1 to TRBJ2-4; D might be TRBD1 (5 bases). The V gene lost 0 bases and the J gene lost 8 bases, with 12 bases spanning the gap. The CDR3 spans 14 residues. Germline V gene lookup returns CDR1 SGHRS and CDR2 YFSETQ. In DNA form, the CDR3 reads TGCGCCAGCAGCTTGGCAATAGGGGCGGACATTCAGTACTTC. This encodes CASSLAIGADIQYF.

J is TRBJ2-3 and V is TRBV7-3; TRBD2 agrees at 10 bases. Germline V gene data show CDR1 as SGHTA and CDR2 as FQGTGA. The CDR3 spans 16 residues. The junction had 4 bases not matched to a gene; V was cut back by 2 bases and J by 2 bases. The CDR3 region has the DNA TGTGCCAGCAGCTTAGGGCTAGCGGGGGTCACAGATACGCAGTATTTT. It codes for CASSLGLAGVTDTQYF. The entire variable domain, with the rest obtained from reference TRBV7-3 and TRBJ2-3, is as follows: GAGVSQTPSNKVTEKGKYVELRCDPISGHTALYWYRQSLGQGPEFLIYFQGTGAADDSGLPNDRFFAVRPEGSVSTLKIQRTERGDSAVYLCASSLGLAGVTDTQYFGPGTRLTVL.

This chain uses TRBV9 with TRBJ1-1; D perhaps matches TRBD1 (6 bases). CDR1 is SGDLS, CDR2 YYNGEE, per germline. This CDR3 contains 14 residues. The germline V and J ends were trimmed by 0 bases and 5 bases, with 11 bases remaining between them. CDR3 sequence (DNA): TGTGCCAGCAGCGTAGACGGGGGGCGTACTGAAGCTTTCTTT. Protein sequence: CASSVDGGRTEAFF.

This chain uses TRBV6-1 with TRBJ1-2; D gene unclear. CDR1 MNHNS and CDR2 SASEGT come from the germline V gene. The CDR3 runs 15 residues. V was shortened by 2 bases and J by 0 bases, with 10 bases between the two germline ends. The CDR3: CASSERLRANYGYTF. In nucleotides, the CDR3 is TGTGCCAGCAGTGAACGTCTAAGAGCTAACTATGGCTACACCTTC.

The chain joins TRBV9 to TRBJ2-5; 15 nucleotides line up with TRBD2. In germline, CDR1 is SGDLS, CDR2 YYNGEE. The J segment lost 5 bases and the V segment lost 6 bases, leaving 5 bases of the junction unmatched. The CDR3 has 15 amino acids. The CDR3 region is CASTRTSGRVETQYF. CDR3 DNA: TGTGCCAGCACCCGGACTAGCGGGAGGGTTGAGACCCAGTACTTC. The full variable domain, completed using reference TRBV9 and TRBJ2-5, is DSGVTQTPKHLITATGQRVTLRCSPRSGDLSVYWYQQSLDQGLQFLIQYYNGEERAKGNILERFSAQQFPDLHSELNLSSLELGDSALYFCASTRTSGRVETQYFGPGTRLLVL.

The CDR3 DNA sequence: TGTGCCAGCAGCAATTCGGGACTAGCGGTGAACACCGGGGAGCTGTTTTTT. This encodes CASSNSGLAVNTGELFF. This chain joins TRBV21-1 and TRBJ2-2; the DNA was not compared with TRBD2, the D call given in the table. TRBV21-1 is a recognized pseudogene. There are 17 residues in the CDR3.

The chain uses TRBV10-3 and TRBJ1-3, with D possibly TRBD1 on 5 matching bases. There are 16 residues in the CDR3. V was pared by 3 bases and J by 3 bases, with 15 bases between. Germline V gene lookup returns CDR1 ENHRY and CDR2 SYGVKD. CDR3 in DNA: TGTGCCATCAGTGACCCGGACGGGGGACGTGGAAACACCATATATTTT. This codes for CAISDPDGGRGNTIYF.

In nucleotides, the CDR3 is TGCGCCAGCAGCCAAGAAACTAGCTCGGGGAATGAGCAGTTCTTC. Translating gives CASSQETSSGNEQFF. V gene TRBV4-3 combines with J gene TRBJ2-1, with D perhaps matching TRBD2 (6 bases). This CDR3 has 15 amino acids. The germline V gene has CDR1 LGHNA and CDR2 YSLEER. Trimming removed 0 bases from V and 7 bases from J, with 13 bases in between.

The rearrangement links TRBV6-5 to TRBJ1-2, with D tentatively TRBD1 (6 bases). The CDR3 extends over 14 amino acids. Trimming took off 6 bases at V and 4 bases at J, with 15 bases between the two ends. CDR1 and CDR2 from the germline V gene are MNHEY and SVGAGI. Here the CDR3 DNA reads TGTGCCAGCAGAATTACAGGGTTGACCTATGGCTACACCTTC. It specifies CASRITGLTYGYTF.

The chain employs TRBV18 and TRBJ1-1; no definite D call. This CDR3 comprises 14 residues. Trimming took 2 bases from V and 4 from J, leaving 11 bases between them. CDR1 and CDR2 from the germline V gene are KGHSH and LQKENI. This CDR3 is CASSPGPPGTEAFF. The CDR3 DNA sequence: TGTGCCAGCTCACCAGGCCCCCCGGGCACTGAAGCTTTCTTT.